This T cell receptor (beta chain) was sequenced during a study of T cells after yellow fever vaccination. On the study more broadly: Preparation used SMART-Seq v4 Ultra Low Input for the low-cell-number fractions.

Findings of the study overall: The study noted that FACS-sorted repertoires could contain abundant clonotypes contaminating from the bulk population. Clonotypes shared by both compartments, CD4 and CD8, made up a small share.

UMIs were added to TCR cDNA along with a universal primer site when it was made by 5'RACE template switching. TCRdb processed the 5' RACE reads anew with MiXCR; each CDR3 protein has one entry. The sample carries some 600,000 distinct CDR3 sequences, more than 9% recorded once. Germline assignment: CDR1 DFQATT and CDR2 SNEGSKA (reference sequence). The CDR3 covers 9 residues. Worth noting for this clonotype: Its antigen is undetermined.

The V and J genes are TRBV20-1 and TRBJ2-5, with D perhaps matching TRBD1 (5 bases). The TCR originated in a young man who received the YFV17D yellow fever vaccine. This material consisted of PBMCs, taken on the day of the yellow fever booster vaccination. CDR3 amino acids: CRPQGTQYF. The CDR3 coding sequence is TGCAGACCCCAGGGGACCCAGTACTTC.